This is a list of T cell receptor beta chains from one sample in a study of cytomegalovirus exposure and HLA in healthy donors. The protocol was immunoSEQ multiplex PCR, while the TCRdb copy is restricted to in-frame clones and leaves out a portion. This sample carries approximately 180,000 clones, 80% to 85% of them seen once, and the ten largest clones take about 2.3%. Sequenced sample: PBMCs. All receptors come from a woman in her twenties or thirties in good health and CMV-seronegative. Each CDR3 is given with its conserved first and last residue. The D gene is left open where the match is weak. Clone size is not always given. Where it is, it says once, few, many or a class for expanded clones.

TRBD1,TRBV10-3,TRBJ1-1,19,.,CAISPQWGTGEVSVTEAFF,TGTGCCATCAGTCCCCAGTGGGGGACAGGGGAGGTCTCAGTCACTGAAGCTTTCTTT
.,TRBV27,TRBJ1-1,13,once,CASSRRANTEAFF,TGTGCCAGCAGCCGGCGGGCTAACACTGAAGCTTTCTTT
TRBD1,TRBV6-1,TRBJ1-3,14,.,CASNGQVSGNTIYF,TGTGCCAGCAACGGACAGGTCTCTGGAAACACCATATATTTT
.,TRBV11-2,TRBJ1-3,16,few,CASSFSLGGSGNTIYF,TGTGCCAGCAGCTTTTCGTTAGGGGGCTCTGGAAACACCATATATTTT
.,TRBV7-9,TRBJ2-7,14,once,CASSQGQSSYEQYF,TGTGCCAGCAGCCAAGGACAGAGCTCCTACGAGCAGTACTTC
.,TRBV28,TRBJ2-2,14,.,CASSRGQNTGELFF,TGTGCCAGCAGCCGAGGACAGAACACCGGGGAGCTGTTTTTT
TRBD2,TRBV7-9,TRBJ2-1,16,.,CASSFKGGLASNEQFF,TGTGCCAGCAGCTTCAAAGGGGGACTAGCGAGCAATGAGCAGTTCTTC
.,TRBV28,TRBJ1-2,11,few,CASSSNYGYTF,TGTGCCAGCAGCTCTAACTATGGCTACACCTTC
TRBD2,TRBV5-4,TRBJ2-7,16,.,CASSLERTSASYEQYF,TGTGCCAGCAGCTTGGAGCGGACTAGCGCCTCCTACGAGCAGTACTTC
.,TRBV4-1,TRBJ2-7,15,.,CASSQVGQGGYEQYF,TGCGCCAGCAGCCAAGTAGGCCAGGGTGGATACGAGCAGTACTTC
TRBD1,TRBV6-5,TRBJ1-2,14,.,CASSWGGTGYGYTF,TGTGCCAGCAGTTGGGGGGGGACAGGCTATGGCTACACCTTC
.,TRBV6-5,TRBJ2-1,11,.,CASSYSGEQFF,TGTGCCAGCAGTTATTCGGGAGAGCAGTTCTTC
.,TRBV9,TRBJ1-2,14,.,CASSEAATNYGYTF,TGTGCCAGCAGTGAGGCCGCTACTAACTATGGCTACACCTTC
.,TRBV6-1,TRBJ1-6,16,.,CASSVSLAGNNSPLHF,TGTGCCAGCAGTGTCTCGTTGGCCGGGAATAATTCACCCCTCCACTTT
.,TRBV15,TRBJ2-3,14,.,CATQTAPSTDTQYF,TGTGCCACCCAGACAGCCCCTAGCACAGATACGCAGTATTTT